The source of this T cell receptor beta chain is a study of human T cells and chemical hapten exposure. Study-level results: DPC sensitization left the count of TCRs above 1 in 1000 unchanged. More PT1 expanded TCRs went with higher patch test scores.

Library construction involved attaching unique molecular identifiers to individual cDNA molecules, which allowed quantitative, reproducible TCR counting. TCRdb used MiXCR to reprocess the RACE reads, holding one entry per CDR3 protein. The table shows about 96,000 distinct CDR3 sequences, with 9.3% occurring only once. In regard to this clonotype: Its antigen is still unknown.

The CDR3 loop spans 16 amino acids. The V segment lost 5 bases and the J segment 3 bases; nucleotides outside the gene matches: 5. From germline, CDR1 is SEHNR and CDR2 FQNEAQ (reference sequence). Time point given: patch test 2, 6 weeks after DPC sensitization. The treatment here: therapeutic diphenylcyclopropenone sensitization with weekly scalp DPC. This receptor was obtained from a woman in her forties with alopecia areata. Some clones in this sample may be carry-over from other donors' samples. The specimen comprised whole blood, sampled in connection with sensitization to the hapten diphenylcyclopropenone (DPC). This chain uses TRBV7-9 with TRBJ2-3; 13 positions match TRBD2. Here the CDR3 reads CASSPELAGGTDTQYF. CDR3 nucleotide sequence: TGTGCCAGCAGCCCGGAACTAGCGGGAGGGACAGATACGCAGTATTTT.